These 27 T cell receptor beta chains were all obtained from the same sample, sequenced in a study of shared clonotypes between healthy human individuals. Sequencing was performed with immunoSEQ multiplex PCR; in TCRdb, only in-frame clones are kept and a portion is missing. The table has roughly 500,000 clones, about 85% seen once. The sequencing sample was made of PBMCs. Receptors were obtained from a woman in her thirties or forties in good health. Some clones in this sample may be carry-over from other donors' samples.

Details on this clone: A far larger clone is off by one base, so a read error is likely. This chain uses TRBV7-2 with TRBJ2-7; a weak D match, TRBD1 (5 bases). V lost 1 base to trimming and J lost 0 bases, with 10 bases between them. The CDR3 runs to 15 residues. Germline loops: CDR1 SGHTA, CDR2 FQGNSA. CDR3 nucleotides: TGTGCCAGCAGCTTAGGCAGCCAGGGCTCCTACGAGCAGTACTTC. Its protein product is CASSLGSQGSYEQYF.

This clone came up once. A single base separates this from a much larger clone, so it may be a read error. The chain employs TRBV6-4 and TRBJ2-3; unclear D gene. CDR3 size: 14 residues. Germline lookup yields CDR1 MRHNA and CDR2 SNTAGT. DNA for the CDR3: TGTGCCAGCAATGACTCGGTTGAAACAGATACGCAGTATTTT. Its protein is CASNDSVETDTQYF.

The chain couples TRBV5-5 to TRBJ2-1; possibly TRBD2 for D (6 bases). This CDR3 region has 14 residues. CDR1 SGHKS and CDR2 YYEKEE come from the germline V gene (reference sequence). V was shortened by 4 bases and J by 7 bases, with 15 bases between the two germline ends. The CDR3 loop is CASSPRGEWNEQFF. CDR3 coding DNA: TGTGCCAGCAGCCCCCGCGGGGAGTGGAATGAGCAGTTCTTC. The complete variable domain, with remaining parts taken from reference TRBV5-5 and TRBJ2-1, reads DAGVTQSPTHLIKTRGQQVTLRCSPISGHKSVSWYQQVLGQGPQFIFQYYEKEERGRGNFPDRFSARQFPNYSSELNVNALLLGDSALYLCASSPRGEWNEQFFGPGTRLTVL.

The rearrangement uses TRBV2 and TRBJ1-5, with D maybe TRBD1 (5 bases). The CDR3 covers 14 residues. The germline gives CDR1 SNHLY, CDR2 FYNNEI. The V end lost 8 bases, the J end lost 4 bases, and 15 bases lay between the germline ends. The chain's CDR3 is CASGGGMGNQPQHF. CDR3 in DNA: TGTGCCAGCGGTGGGGGGATGGGGAATCAGCCCCAGCATTTT.

At least ten counts were recorded for this clone. Other nucleotide sequences in the sample specify the same CDR3. This chain uses TRBV6-1 with TRBJ1-3, with D perhaps matching TRBD1 (6 bases). The CDR3 loop spans 16 amino acids. Deletions cut 4 bases from V and 3 bases from J, with 16 bases between. CDR1 is MNHNS, CDR2 SASEGT, per germline. The CDR3 DNA sequence: TGTGCCAGCAGTGCGGGGACATTGGCGGATGGAAACACCATATATTTT. This codes for CASSAGTLADGNTIYF.

The chain recombines TRBV7-9 with TRBJ1-1, with D hard to call. V lost 2 bases to trimming and J lost 5 bases, with 9 bases between them. The germline V gene encodes CDR1 SEHNR and CDR2 FQNEAQ (reference sequence). This CDR3 contains 13 residues. Here the CDR3 DNA reads TGTGCCAGCAGCTTATCGAGCCTTACTGAAGCTTTCTTT. Protein sequence: CASSLSSLTEAFF.

V usage is TRBV28 and J usage is TRBJ2-2, with D possibly TRBD2 on 6 matching bases. Trimming took 6 bases from V and 4 from J, leaving 15 bases between them. This CDR3 has 15 residues. Per germline, CDR1 MDHEN and CDR2 SYDVKM. The chain's CDR3 is CASRPGGTFTGELFF. For the CDR3, the DNA is TGTGCCAGCAGGCCCGGGGGAACCTTCACCGGGGAGCTGTTTTTT. The complete variable domain, with remaining parts taken from reference TRBV28 and TRBJ2-2, reads DVKVTQSSRYLVKRTGEKVFLECVQDMDHENMFWYRQDPGLGLRLIYFSYDVKMKEKGDIPEGYSVSREKKERFSLILESASTNQTSMYLCASRPGGTFTGELFFGEGSRLTVL.

Regarding this clone: Other DNA variants within this sample encode the same CDR3. V is TRBV6-1 and J is TRBJ2-7; TRBD2 aligns across 11 bases. V lost 3 bases and J lost 4; bases outside the gene matches: 5. The CDR3 consists of 15 residues. In germline, CDR1 is MNHNS, CDR2 SASEGT. CDR3: CASSEQGLAVYEQYF. The DNA of the CDR3 is TGTGCCAGCAGTGAGCAGGGACTAGCGGTTTACGAGCAGTACTTC.

The chain has TRBV11-2 and TRBJ1-4; 7 bases are a match to TRBD1. V shed 5 bases and J 8 bases; nucleotides not matched to a gene: 11. Germline values: CDR1 SGHAT, CDR2 FQNNGV. The CDR3 is 15 residues long. The chain's CDR3 is CASSTLGGQLEKLFF. Written as DNA, the CDR3 is TGTGCCAGCAGCACCCTTGGGGGACAGCTAGAAAAACTGTTTTTT.

The V call is TRBV28, the J call TRBJ1-2; D remains ambiguous. V was pared by 1 base and J by 5 bases, with 11 bases between. The CDR3 length is 14 residues. The germline V gene has CDR1 MDHEN and CDR2 SYDVKM. The CDR3 here is CASSLSPQSYGYTF. The CDR3 nucleotides read TGTGCCAGCAGTTTATCGCCACAGTCATATGGCTACACCTTC.

This clone was picked up a small number of times. The chain couples TRBV18 to TRBJ1-2; D is possibly TRBD1 (5 bases). Germline V gene lookup returns CDR1 KGHSH and CDR2 LQKENI. The CDR3 is 16 amino acids. V lost 2 bases, J lost 8 bases, and 21 bases lay in between. The CDR3 protein is CASSPVRGLENQGYTF. In nucleotides, the CDR3 is TGTGCCAGCTCACCAGTTCGGGGACTGGAGAACCAGGGCTACACCTTC.

The chain is built from TRBV5-4 and TRBJ2-3, with 7 bases aligning to TRBD1. The J segment lost 4 bases and the V segment lost 4 bases, leaving 6 bases of the junction unmatched. The V gene's germline CDR1 is SGHNT and CDR2 YYREEE (reference sequence). CDR3 length: 14 residues. In nucleotides, the CDR3 is TGTGCCAGCAGCCCCAGGGGGTTGGCAGATACGCAGTATTTT. This encodes CASSPRGLADTQYF.

This clone was counted many times. The same CDR3 can be traced to other DNA sequences in this sample. The genes are TRBV10-3 and TRBJ2-7; 9 bases match TRBD1. Germline values: CDR1 ENHRY, CDR2 SYGVKD. Trimming removed 4 bases from V and 7 bases from J; junction bases left unmatched: 5. This CDR3 region has 13 residues. The CDR3 region has the DNA TGTGCCATCAGTGGGGACAGGGTCGGGGAGCAGTACTTC. Translation: CAISGDRVGEQYF.

The J gene is TRBJ2-3, the V gene TRBV9, with 9 bases fitting TRBD2. Looked up from germline, CDR1 is SGDLS and CDR2 is YYNGEE. With V trimmed by 1 base and J by 7 bases, 1 base remained unmatched. The CDR3 has 13 residues. The CDR3 DNA reads TGTGCCAGCAGCGTACCTAGCGGGAATACGCAGTATTTT. Protein sequence: CASSVPSGNTQYF.

The rearrangement links TRBV18 to TRBJ2-7; 8 bases are shared with TRBD2. Germline V CDR1 and CDR2: KGHSH, LQKENI. V lost 0 bases and J lost 0; bases outside the gene matches: 7. The length of the CDR3 is 17 residues. In nucleotides, the CDR3 is TGTGCCAGCTCACCACCGGGAAGGGCGGGAGGCTCCTACGAGCAGTACTTC. The encoded protein is CASSPPGRAGGSYEQYF.

This chain uses TRBV28 with TRBJ1-1; D perhaps matches TRBD1 (5 bases). The germline CDR1 and CDR2 sequences are MDHEN and SYDVKM. The length of the CDR3 is 15 residues. Between the trimmed V and J ends, which lost 7 bases and 1 base, there was a span of 16 bases. The CDR3: CASIPRQTANTEAFF. DNA for the CDR3: TGTGCCAGCATCCCTCGGCAGACAGCGAACACTGAAGCTTTCTTT.

In this sample, this clone turned up a few times. V usage is TRBV15 and J usage is TRBJ2-1; D is ambiguous. With 8 bases removed from V and 8 bases from J, the gap between germline ends came to 7 bases. This CDR3 spans 10 amino acids. Germline values: CDR1 LNHNV, CDR2 YYDKDF (reference sequence). This CDR3 is CATGSDEQFF. CDR3 sequence (DNA): TGTGCCACCGGGTCAGATGAGCAGTTCTTC.

The V and J genes are TRBV4-3 and TRBJ1-4; D gene unclear. V was shortened by 0 bases and J by 5 bases, with 16 bases between the two germline ends. This CDR3 is built from 17 residues. Germline CDR1 is LGHNA and CDR2 is YSLEER. CDR3 in amino acids: CASSQDLITVINEKLFF. The CDR3 coding sequence is TGCGCCAGCAGCCAAGACCTAATAACAGTAATCAATGAAAAACTGTTTTTT.

This chain uses TRBV4-1 with TRBJ2-7; D is ambiguous. The CDR3 is 14 amino acids. Germline values: CDR1 MGHRA, CDR2 YSYEKL. V gave up 0 bases and J gave up 12 bases, with 18 bases separating them. In DNA, the CDR3 is TGCGCCAGCAGCCAAGATCGGTCAGCTTCTAAACCGTACTTC. Its translation: CASSQDRSASKPYF.

The chain carries TRBV4-1 and TRBJ1-2, with D maybe TRBD1 (5 bases). Trimming took off 1 base at V and 2 bases at J, with 11 bases between the two ends. Germline CDR1 and CDR2: MGHRA and YSYEKL. The CDR3 length is 15 residues. CDR3 region: CASSQGLRGNYGYTF. CDR3 in DNA: TGCGCCAGCAGCCAAGGACTACGGGGGAACTATGGCTACACCTTC.

This chain connects TRBV7-2 to TRBJ2-3, with 7 nucleotides matching TRBD2. Germline values: CDR1 SGHTA, CDR2 FQGNSA. There are 18 residues in the CDR3. Trimming at V came to 0 bases and at J to 2 bases, leaving 11 bases not matched to a gene. DNA for the CDR3: TGTGCCAGCAGCTTAGCCCCGCGCAGCGGGGTACTCACAGATACGCAGTATTTT. Residues: CASSLAPRSGVLTDTQYF.

This chain connects TRBV15 to TRBJ1-2; D may be TRBD1 (6 bases). The CDR3 is 14 residues long. CDR1 is LNHNV and CDR2 is YYDKDF in the germline V gene (reference sequence). Trimming removed 5 bases from V and 4 bases from J, with 14 bases in between. CDR3 residues: CATSLGGAAYGYTF. In nucleotides, the CDR3 is TGTGCCACCAGCCTGGGGGGCGCAGCCTATGGCTACACCTTC.

The V and J genes are TRBV7-3 and TRBJ1-1; D is perhaps TRBD1 (5 bases). With 5 bases removed from V and 6 bases from J, the gap between germline ends came to 13 bases. Germline V gene data show CDR1 as SGHTA and CDR2 as FQGTGA. This CDR3 comprises 13 residues. CDR3 coding DNA: TGTGCCAGCAGCGTACCTGGGGGGTCTGAAGCTTTCTTT. It specifies CASSVPGGSEAFF.

The chain links TRBV11-3 to TRBJ2-5; 7 bases align to TRBD2. Trimming took 3 bases from V and 1 from J; bases not matched to a gene: 5. CDR1 and CDR2 from the germline V gene are SGHNT and YENEEA. This CDR3 spans 15 amino acids. The CDR3: CASSFGTNVQETQYF. Here the CDR3 DNA reads TGTGCCAGCAGCTTCGGGACTAACGTCCAAGAGACCCAGTACTTC.

This clone was observed a single time. The chain has TRBV4-2 and TRBJ2-1, with 9 bases lining up with TRBD2. The trim removed 1 base at V and 9 bases at J, leaving 13 bases unmatched. Germline CDR1 reads LGHNA; CDR2 reads YNFKEQ. There are 17 residues in the CDR3. The CDR3 is CASSQGGPSGIQVEQFF. The CDR3 nucleotides are TGTGCCAGCAGCCAAGGAGGTCCTAGCGGGATACAGGTTGAGCAGTTCTTC.

The V gene is TRBV19, the J gene TRBJ1-4; D is unclear. In germline, CDR1 is LNHDA, CDR2 SQIVND (reference sequence). The V and J ends lost 7 bases and 0 bases respectively, with 18 bases between them. This CDR3 has 17 residues. This CDR3 is CASKSFPTPSTNEKLFF. The CDR3 DNA reads TGTGCCAGTAAAAGCTTCCCCACGCCATCAACTAATGAAAAACTGTTTTTT.

This clone was recorded a few times. This may come from a read error, since a much larger clone is one base off. Other DNA sequences in the same sample also yield this CDR3. V and J are TRBV28 and TRBJ2-1; TRBD2 matches 8 bases. CDR1 MDHEN and CDR2 SYDVKM come from the germline V gene. CDR3 length: 16 amino acids. In DNA form, the CDR3 reads TGCGCCAGCAGTCGACCAGGGACTAGCTCCTACAATGAGCAGTTCTTC. Translation gives CASSRPGTSSYNEQFF.